This TCR beta chain was observed in a study of blood T cells in healthy people across ages. At the level of the study: Template switching captured about one barcoded beta molecule per two T cells.

Roughly 10 milliliters of peripheral blood were drawn from each donor. In this sample, this clonotype turned up a few times. Primers used in a second PCR of roughly 7 to 12 cycles were a sample-barcoded 5' primer and a J-beta primer mix. TCRdb recomputed calls from the 5' RACE reads with MiXCR, one row per CDR3 protein. The repertoire holds about 1.1 million distinct CDR3 sequences, with roughly two fifths as singletons. This receptor was identified in a man younger than 35 in good health. The sequenced sample was blood.

CDR3 region: CASSLRDRGVSGNQPQHF. CDR3 nucleotides: TGTGCCAGCAGCCTCCGGGACAGGGGTGTTTCTGGCAATCAGCCCCAGCATTTT. V usage is TRBV14 and J usage is TRBJ1-5; 10 bases map to TRBD1. Germline V gene data show CDR1 as SGHDN and CDR2 as FVKESK. CDR3 length: 18 amino acids. V was clipped by 4 bases and J by 2 bases; unmatched bases: 11.